Presented here are 22 T cell receptor beta chains from one specimen sequenced in a study of cytomegalovirus exposure and HLA in healthy donors. It was with 60 Vbeta and 13 Jbeta primers that the PCR ran. The repertoire was sequenced with immunoSEQ multiplex PCR; TCRdb's copy has only in-frame clones and lacks some. The sample has about 140,000 clones; roughly three quarters are singletons. The specimen was PBMCs. The receptors stem from a male donor in good health and CMV-seronegative.

The rearrangement links TRBV27 to TRBJ1-6, with a weak D call TRBD1 (6 bases). Trimming took 3 bases from V and 6 from J, leaving 12 bases between them. The length of the CDR3 is 15 residues. CDR1 MNHEY and CDR2 SMNVEV come from the germline V gene (reference sequence). The CDR3 coding sequence is TGTGCCAGCAGTTTCTCAGGGGTGGGTAATTCACCCCTCCACTTT. It yields the protein CASSFSGVGNSPLHF.

The chain carries TRBV15 and TRBJ2-2; 8 bases match TRBD2. The V segment lost 2 bases and the J segment 6 bases; nucleotides outside the gene matches: 11. There are 17 residues in the CDR3. The germline V gene encodes CDR1 LNHNV and CDR2 YYDKDF (reference sequence). The CDR3 DNA is TGTGCCACCAGCAGACAACTAACGGGGGGGCGATCCGGGGAGCTGTTTTTT. It yields the protein CATSRQLTGGRSGELFF.

The chain is built from TRBV19 and TRBJ1-2, with 7 positions matching TRBD1. The CDR3 has 14 amino acids. CDR1 is LNHDA and CDR2 is SQIVND in the germline V gene (reference sequence). The V and J ends lost 6 bases and 5 bases, in that order; junction bases with no gene match: 9. The CDR3 DNA follows: TGTGCCAGTAGCCCCAGGGGGATTCAATATGGCTACACCTTC. Amino acids: CASSPRGIQYGYTF.

The genes are TRBV7-6 and TRBJ2-4; 9 bases are shared with TRBD2. Germline values: CDR1 SGHVS, CDR2 FNYEAQ. CDR3 length: 17 residues. Trimming at V came to 1 base and at J to 1 base, leaving 5 bases not matched to a gene. In nucleotides, the CDR3 is TGTGCCAGCAGCTTAGGGGCGGGGGGGCTGGCCAAAAACATTCAGTACTTC. This sequence encodes CASSLGAGGLAKNIQYF. The full variable domain, with the rest looked up from reference TRBV7-6 and TRBJ2-4, is GAGVSQSPRYKVTKRGQDVALRCDPISGHVSLYWYRQALGQGPEFLTYFNYEAQQDKSGLPNDRFSAERPEGSISTLTIQRTEQRDSAMYRCASSLGAGGLAKNIQYFGAGTRLSVL.

V gene TRBV30 combines with J gene TRBJ2-1, with 7 bases that match TRBD2. There are 13 residues in the CDR3. The J segment lost 10 bases and the V segment lost 4 bases, leaving 10 bases of the junction unmatched. The germline CDR1 and CDR2 sequences are GTSNPN and SVGIG (reference sequence). As DNA, the CDR3 is TGTGCCTGGACAGGGCCGGGGGGTTGGGAGCAGTTCTTC. Its translation is CAWTGPGGWEQFF.

This clone was picked up one time. The gene calls are TRBV14 and TRBJ2-5, with TRBD1 identical over 8 bases. With the DNA end fitting TRBJ2-7 better, the J assignment may be wrong. Germline CDR1 and CDR2: SGHDN and FVKESK. This CDR3 has 15 amino acids. The DNA of the CDR3 is TGTGCCAGCAGCCCCCCCGGCAGGGGGCACCACGAGCAGTACTTC. Its translation: CASSPPGRGHHEQYF.

The chain carries TRBV7-2 and TRBJ2-2; 7 nucleotides match TRBD2. This CDR3 spans 16 amino acids. V dropped 1 base and J dropped 0; count of bases not matched to a gene: 2. Looked up from germline, CDR1 is SGHTA and CDR2 is FQGNSA. CDR3: CASSLEGGANTGELFF. In DNA form, the CDR3 reads TGTGCCAGCAGCTTAGAGGGAGGGGCGAACACCGGGGAGCTGTTTTTT.

The chain couples TRBV5-1 to TRBJ1-1; 10 bases are shared with TRBD1. CDR1 and CDR2 (germline): SGHRS, YFSETQ. V trimming: 1 base; J trimming: 9 bases; junction bases outside the gene matches: 9. The CDR3 runs to 15 residues. CDR3 coding DNA: TGCGCCAGCAGCTTGACGAGACAGGGGGCACAAAAAGCTTTCTTT. Translating it yields CASSLTRQGAQKAFF.

The chain links TRBV30 to TRBJ1-1, with 8 bases lining up with TRBD1. The V segment lost 2 bases and the J segment 4 bases; nucleotides outside the gene matches: 3. The CDR3 runs 13 residues. CDR1 GTSNPN and CDR2 SVGIG come from the germline V gene (reference sequence). In DNA form, the CDR3 reads TGTGCCTGGAGTCCAACAGGGGGCACTGAAGCTTTCTTT. Its protein product is CAWSPTGGTEAFF.

The DNA of the CDR3 is TGTGCCAGCAGCGTAGACCCGACTAGCGGGTTGTACAATGAGCAGTTCTTC. Translated: CASSVDPTSGLYNEQFF. This rearrangement joins TRBV9 to TRBJ2-1; 10 bases align to TRBD2. CDR3 length equals 17 residues. CDR1 is SGDLS, CDR2 YYNGEE, per germline. V shed 0 bases, J shed 4 bases, and the junction held 7 bases outside the gene matches. Full variable domain (rest looked up from reference TRBV9 and TRBJ2-1): DSGVTQTPKHLITATGQRVTLRCSPRSGDLSVYWYQQSLDQGLQFLIQYYNGEERAKGNILERFSAQQFPDLHSELNLSSLELGDSALYFCASSVDPTSGLYNEQFFGPGTRLTVL.

This chain uses TRBV6-5 with TRBJ2-5; weak D call: TRBD2 (5 bases). Germline V gene sequence: CDR1 MNHEY, CDR2 SVGAGI. The CDR3 has 13 residues. V gave up 6 bases and J gave up 5 bases, with 13 bases separating them. Here the CDR3 reads CASREVGKETQYF. CDR3 nucleotide sequence: TGTGCCAGCAGGGAGGTTGGGAAGGAGACCCAGTACTTC.

The chain has TRBV7-2 and TRBJ2-3; the D gene is possibly TRBD2 (5 bases). Germline lookup yields CDR1 SGHTA and CDR2 FQGNSA. V lost 2 bases and J lost 5, with 17 bases in between. The CDR3 length is 16 residues. For the CDR3, the DNA is TGTGCCAGCAGCTTAACGGGAACTACGTCCGGAGATACGCAGTATTTT. Translation gives CASSLTGTTSGDTQYF.

The V call is TRBV5-1, the J call TRBJ2-7; D ambiguous. The CDR3 totals 16 residues. V lost 0 bases and J 0 bases, leaving 13 bases between the germline ends. Germline CDR1 reads SGHRS; CDR2 reads YFSETQ. CDR3 sequence reads: CASSLAINSYSYEQYF. CDR3 bases: TGCGCCAGCAGCTTGGCCATAAACAGCTACTCCTACGAGCAGTACTTC.

The chain combines TRBV11-2 with TRBJ1-2; D possibly corresponds to TRBD1 (5 bases). This CDR3 is 15 amino acids long. Trimming cost V 1 base and J 2 bases, with 11 bases left between them. CDR1 is SGHAT and CDR2 is FQNNGV in the germline V gene. CDR3 sequence: CASSLALGLNYGYTF. CDR3 sequence (DNA): TGTGCCAGCAGCTTAGCACTGGGGCTGAACTATGGCTACACCTTC.

The chain joins TRBV19 to TRBJ2-2; no reliable D call. Germline assignment: CDR1 LNHDA and CDR2 SQIVND (reference sequence). The V end was cut by 5 bases, the J end by 5 bases, with 6 bases between. This CDR3 has 12 residues. The CDR3 here is CASSRLTGELFF. Here the CDR3 DNA reads TGTGCCAGTAGTCGGTTGACCGGGGAGCTGTTTTTT. The full variable domain, completed using reference TRBV19 and TRBJ2-2, is DGGITQSPKYLFRKEGQNVTLSCEQNLNHDAMYWYRQDPGQGLRLIYYSQIVNDFQKGDIAEGYSVSREKKESFPLTVTSAQKNPTAFYLCASSRLTGELFFGEGSRLTVL.

This clone was recorded once. The gene calls are TRBV10-2 and TRBJ2-1, with 12 positions matching TRBD2. V trimming: 4 bases; J trimming: 7 bases; junction bases outside the gene matches: 5. Germline CDR1 reads WSHSY; CDR2 reads SAAADI. CDR3 length: 15 residues. The CDR3 coding sequence is TGCGCCAGCAGTGCCGGACTAGCGGGGCCAAATGAGCAGTTCTTC. This encodes CASSAGLAGPNEQFF.

Regarding this clone: The sample has other DNA sequences that encode this CDR3 too. The gene calls are TRBV30 and TRBJ2-1; possibly TRBD2 for D (6 bases). Germline CDR1 GTSNPN, CDR2 SVGIG (reference sequence). The V end was cut by 0 bases, the J end by 7 bases, with 7 bases between. The CDR3 is 12 amino acids. Here the CDR3 DNA reads TGTGCCTGGAGTGTACGGGGGAATGAGCAGTTCTTC. Translated: CAWSVRGNEQFF.

This clone has more than one count but fewer than ten. The genes are TRBV5-4 and TRBJ2-3, with TRBD2 identical over 7 bases. With V trimmed by 9 bases and J by 1 base, 20 bases remained unmatched. In germline, CDR1 is SGHNT, CDR2 YYREEE (reference sequence). This CDR3 has 18 residues. The CDR3 here is CANDSWGDPGGGTDTQYF. The DNA for the CDR3 is TGTGCCAACGACTCTTGGGGGGACCCGGGGGGTGGCACAGATACGCAGTATTTT.

This chain joins TRBV5-4 and TRBJ1-1; possibly TRBD1 for D (6 bases). Trimming removed 4 bases from V and 4 bases from J, with 14 bases in between. CDR1 is SGHNT and CDR2 is YYREEE in the germline V gene (reference sequence). The CDR3 has 14 residues. The CDR3 sequence is CASSPIQGGTEAFF. CDR3 in DNA: TGTGCCAGCAGCCCAATACAGGGTGGCACTGAAGCTTTCTTT.

The rearrangement joins TRBV7-9 to TRBJ2-1; 10 bases align to TRBD1. The CDR3 consists of 15 residues. V was pared by 5 bases and J by 2 bases, with 3 bases of the junction left unmatched. The germline gives CDR1 SEHNR, CDR2 FQNEAQ (reference sequence). The CDR3 sequence: CASSQGTGAYNEQFF. The DNA of the CDR3 is TGTGCCAGCAGCCAGGGGACAGGGGCCTACAATGAGCAGTTCTTC.

The genes are TRBV7-9 and TRBJ2-5; D gene ambiguous. Germline lookup yields CDR1 SEHNR and CDR2 FQNEAQ (reference sequence). This CDR3 has 12 amino acids. V dropped 2 bases and J dropped 5 bases, with 6 bases sitting between them. The CDR3 reads CASSLNMETQYF. The CDR3 DNA reads TGTGCCAGCAGCTTAAATATGGAGACCCAGTACTTC.

V gene TRBV20-1 combines with J gene TRBJ2-7, with 8 bases lining up with TRBD2. V lost 7 bases to trimming and J lost 6 bases; unmatched junction nucleotides: 5. The CDR3 is 11 residues long. Looked up from germline, CDR1 is DFQATT and CDR2 is SNEGSKA (reference sequence). Here the CDR3 DNA reads TGCAGTGGAGTAGCGGGGTTCGAGCAGTACTTC. Translation gives CSGVAGFEQYF.